This TCR beta chain was sequenced in a study of response to subunit inactivated influenza vaccine. General study findings and limits: The authors suggested that every seasonal influenza vaccination recruits few new T cells.

On this clonotype itself: Antigen specificity is unknown.

Each CDR3 protein is one row after TCRdb ran MiXCR on the RT-PCR reads. The table includes 500,000 to 600,000 distinct CDR3 sequences, roughly 13% detected once. Trimming stripped 2 bases from V and 5 bases from J, with 10 bases between. Per the germline V gene, CDR1 is SGHTA and CDR2 is FQGNSA. The CDR3 length is 14 residues. The chain uses TRBV7-2 and TRBJ2-1; D is ambiguous. The receptor was isolated from a middle-aged man who received an inactivated influenza vaccine. The sequenced sample was PBMCs from blood, obtained roughly 47 days after vaccination. CDR3 DNA: TGTGCCAGCAGCTTATTCGGCAGACACAATGAGCAGTTCTTC. Protein sequence: CASSLFGRHNEQFF.